The T cell receptor beta chain under discussion was sequenced for a study of tumor and adjacent non-tumor tissue in lung cancer. Comments on this clonotype: The antigen is not known.

TCRbeta libraries were built with three rounds of nested PCR, modified from ARM-PCR. TCRdb fed the multiplex PCR reads into MiXCR, producing one record per CDR3 protein. The repertoire holds 81,000 or so distinct CDR3 sequences, with about four fifths as singletons. This sample's RNA came from whole unsorted tissue. Distant lung tissue was collected more than 3 cm away from the tumor edge. Donors were chemotherapy-naive, newly diagnosed lung cancer surgical patients in China, August–late 2014. Whole-study findings and limits: Compared with tumor, normal lung showed significantly lower TCR diversity.

The germline CDR1 and CDR2 sequences are MNHNS and SASEGT. This CDR3 contains 14 residues. V lost 7 bases and J lost 4, with 14 bases in between. The receptor comes from a man aged 60 to 75 with non-small cell lung cancer. V gene TRBV6-1 combines with J gene TRBJ1-5; D may be TRBD1 (5 bases). The sequenced sample was distant non-tumor lung tissue. The CDR3 nucleotides are TGTGCCAGCAACCCGGACATCATAAATCAGCCCCAGCATTTT. Its translation: CASNPDIINQPQHF.